A selection of T cell receptor beta chains follows, all from one sample in a study of blood T cell repertoires in COVID-19. Only in-frame clones appear in the TCRdb table, and some are missing; sequencing was by immunoSEQ multiplex PCR. The sample holds some 150,000 clones; about 85% are singletons and the top ten take roughly 15%. The material sequenced was peripheral blood. The source of these receptors is an older woman with COVID-19, enrolled during active disease. Both conserved end residues are part of each CDR3. A D gene is named only where the DNA matches it firmly. Where a row states a size, it is once, few, many or the class of an expanded clone; other rows omit it.

CDR3 | DNA | size | J | D | V
CASSYRDRTNTEAFF | TGTGCCAGCAGCTACCGCGACAGGACGAACACTGAAGCTTTCTTT | once | TRBJ1-1 | - | TRBV11-2
CASRKTGRENTEAFF | TGTGCCAGCAGAAAAACCGGACGGGAGAACACTGAAGCTTTCTTT | - | TRBJ1-1 | - | TRBV2
CSASLQALDNSPLHF | TGCAGTGCTAGTTTGCAGGCGCTTGATAATTCACCCCTCCACTTT | - | TRBJ1-6 | - | TRBV20-1
CASSEGANYGYTF | TGTGCCAGCAGTGAGGGAGCTAACTATGGCTACACCTTC | - | TRBJ1-2 | - | TRBV2
CASQDYSVTDTQYF | TGTGCCAGCCAAGACTATAGCGTTACAGATACGCAGTATTTT | - | TRBJ2-3 | - | TRBV2
CAWRGGLSRDEQFF | TGTGCCTGGAGGGGGGGACTTTCGAGGGATGAGCAGTTCTTC | few | TRBJ2-1 | - | TRBV30
CSVDRGPTEAFF | TGCAGCGTGGACAGGGGCCCAACTGAAGCTTTCTTT | once | TRBJ1-1 | TRBD1 | TRBV29-1
CASSFSGQPSYEQYF | TGTGCCAGCAGCTTCTCTGGACAGCCCTCCTACGAGCAGTACTTC | - | TRBJ2-7 | - | TRBV7-8
CASSLNQGQETQYF | TGCGCCAGCAGCTTGAATCAGGGCCAAGAGACCCAGTACTTC | - | TRBJ2-5 | - | TRBV5-1
CASSILLDSYTEAFF | TGTGCCAGTAGTATTCTCCTCGACAGCTACACTGAAGCTTTCTTT | - | TRBJ1-1 | - | TRBV19
CASSPRQEMNTEAFF | TGTGCCAGCTCACCGCGACAGGAAATGAACACTGAAGCTTTCTTT | - | TRBJ1-1 | - | TRBV18
CATSRDLAGGRDTQYF | TGTGCCACCAGCAGAGATCTGGCAGGGGGCAGAGATACGCAGTATTTT | - | TRBJ2-3 | TRBD1 | TRBV15
CASSIWVTQETQYF | TGTGCCAGTAGTATATGGGTGACTCAAGAGACCCAGTACTTC | - | TRBJ2-5 | - | TRBV19
CASKNRGSGQPQHF | TGTGCCAGTAAGAACAGGGGTTCGGGACAGCCCCAGCATTTT | - | TRBJ1-5 | TRBD1 | TRBV19
CASSEFRNQRGNTIYF | TGTGCCAGCAGTGAATTTCGAAACCAGCGGGGAAACACCATATATTTT | few | TRBJ1-3 | - | TRBV6-1
CASSPSGGNTEAFF | TGTGCCAGCAGCCCTTCGGGAGGGAACACTGAAGCTTTCTTT | - | TRBJ1-1 | - | TRBV7-3
CATSEDRGRDNEQFF | TGTGCCACCAGCGAGGACAGGGGCAGGGACAATGAGCAGTTCTTC | - | TRBJ2-1 | TRBD1 | TRBV24-1
CASSLRSSSDTQYF | TGCGCCAGCAGCCTGAGATCTAGCTCAGATACGCAGTATTTT | - | TRBJ2-3 | - | TRBV5-1
CASSLARERVSTDTQYF | TGTGCCAGCAGCTTAGCGCGGGAGCGGGTTAGCACAGATACGCAGTATTTT | - | TRBJ2-3 | TRBD2 | TRBV7-2
CASSPPGQAYEQYF | TGTGCCAGCTCACCACCGGGACAGGCCTACGAGCAGTACTTC | - | TRBJ2-7 | TRBD1 | TRBV18